Sequencing of this T cell receptor beta chain was carried out in a study of T cells in Graves' hyperthyroidism and ophthalmopathy. Turning to the study itself: The blood sample was taken at first diagnosis, before treatment began.

CDR1 and CDR2 (germline): DFQATT, SNEGSKA (reference sequence). Trimming cost V 3 bases and J 0 bases, with 18 bases left between them. CDR3 size: 17 residues. Whole-study results and caveats: A median around six months before onset, the model predicted ophthalmopathy. Using 13 V-J features, a model discriminated ophthalmopathy from stable hyperthyroidism.

On this clonotype itself: Its antigen is unknown.

Fresh peripheral blood, about 10 ml of it, supplied the PBMCs. Amplified TCR beta CDR3 regions derived from RNA transcripts. Researchers ran a first-round RT-PCR on the TCR CDR3 using the HTBI primer set. TCRdb reanalysed the multiplex PCR reads using MiXCR and keeps one entry per CDR3 protein. This table holds nearly 750,000 distinct CDR3 sequences, 35% found once. Sequencing input: blood. This chain uses TRBV20-1 with TRBJ1-3; D might be TRBD1 (6 bases). This sequence was found in a woman in her forties with Graves' hyperthyroidism. DNA for the CDR3: TGCAGTGCTAGGGCTGACAGGTTTTTTTACTCTGGAAACACCATATATTTT. It yields the protein CSARADRFFYSGNTIYF.